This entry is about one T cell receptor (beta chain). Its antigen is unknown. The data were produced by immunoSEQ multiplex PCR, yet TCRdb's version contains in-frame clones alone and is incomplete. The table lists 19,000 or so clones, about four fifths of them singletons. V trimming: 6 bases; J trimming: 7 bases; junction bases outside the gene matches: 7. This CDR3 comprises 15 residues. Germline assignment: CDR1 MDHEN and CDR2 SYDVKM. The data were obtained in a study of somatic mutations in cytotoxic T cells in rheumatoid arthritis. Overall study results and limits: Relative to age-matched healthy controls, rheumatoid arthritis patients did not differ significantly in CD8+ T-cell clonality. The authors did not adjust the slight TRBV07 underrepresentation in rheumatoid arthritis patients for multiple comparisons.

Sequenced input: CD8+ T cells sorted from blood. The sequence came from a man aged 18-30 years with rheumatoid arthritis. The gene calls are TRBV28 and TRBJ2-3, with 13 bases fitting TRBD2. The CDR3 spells CASRPGLAGFNTQYF. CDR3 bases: TGTGCCAGCAGACCGGGACTAGCGGGGTTTAATACGCAGTATTTT.